The rows below give T cell receptor beta chains drawn from one sample of a study of blood T cells in healthy people across ages. Each CDR3 protein is one row after TCRdb ran MiXCR on the 5' RACE reads. Among 1.5 million to 2 million distinct CDR3 sequences, 28% were seen once, and the ten largest hold about 8%. Sequencing was done on a sample of blood. These receptors were collected from a woman in her 30s in good health. The CDR3 runs from the conserved cysteine through the conserved F or W.

J: TRBJ2-7
V: TRBV6-6
CDR3: CASSGQARGHEQYF

J: TRBJ2-7
V: TRBV10-3
CDR3: CAISDTAGENEQYF

J: TRBJ1-5
V: TRBV12-3/TRBV12-4
CDR3: CASSLFAGTRADQPQHF

J: TRBJ1-2
V: TRBV6-5
CDR3: CASFDRTNYGYTF

J: TRBJ2-7
V: TRBV20-1
CDR3: CSARDPQGAHEQYF

J: TRBJ1-1
V: TRBV20-1
CDR3: CSVSTQRDTEAFF

J: TRBJ2-5
V: TRBV7-2
CDR3: CASSLSPGQNQETQYF

J: TRBJ1-2
V: TRBV20-1
CDR3: CSATRQGARGGYTF

J: TRBJ2-1
V: TRBV5-1
CDR3: CASSLVQGLTFF

J: TRBJ1-6
V: TRBV9
CDR3: CASSLGGEPPLHF

J: TRBJ2-3
V: TRBV20-1
CDR3: CSARIASTDTQYF

J: TRBJ1-2
V: TRBV30
CDR3: CAWRKDNYGYTF

J: TRBJ2-5
V: TRBV9
CDR3: CTSSVGKGQQETQYF

J: TRBJ2-6
V: TRBV15
CDR3: CATSSPMTGGPSGANVLTF

J: TRBJ2-2
V: TRBV12-3/TRBV12-4
CDR3: CASITSGRGNTGELFF

J: TRBJ1-5
V: TRBV5-6
CDR3: CASSFWGGSQPQHF

J: TRBJ1-1
V: TRBV9
CDR3: CASSVGPTGARGNTEAFF